This T cell receptor (beta chain) was sequenced for a study of beta chain features in type 1 diabetes. Germline loops: CDR1 MNHNS, CDR2 SASEGT. This CDR3 has 14 amino acids. Trimming took 6 bases from V and 4 from J; bases not matched to a gene: 3. CD45RO/CCR7/CD25/CD127/CD95/CD27 staining was used to isolate CD4+ naive, central memory, regulatory and stem cell-like memory cells by sorting. Remarks on this clone: Its antigen is undetermined. Additional DNA sequences in this sample encode the identical CDR3.

As every portion of the isolated RNA was reverse transcribed, the sequencing read expressed TCRB transcripts. The data were produced by immunoSEQ multiplex PCR, yet TCRdb's version contains in-frame clones alone and is incomplete. Of hundreds of thousands of clones listed, around 15% are singletons. General study points: For cells with high TCR expression, cDNA sequencing could yield over-representation. In every one of the four CD4+ subsets, TCRB CDR3s were moderately but significantly shorter in Type 1 diabetes patients. The study found that naive, central memory and Treg TCRB repertoires appeared more similar in patients than in healthy donors. Type 1 diabetes patients had VDJ junctions that carried fewer insertions and more deletions.

This sequence was found in a man aged 18 to 35 with type 1 diabetes. This chain connects TRBV6-1 to TRBJ1-5; TRBD1 agrees at 10 bases. What was sequenced was naive CD4+ T cells from blood. CDR3 coding DNA: TGTGCCAGCAGCGAGGGACAGGGGAATCAGCCCCAGCATTTT. Protein: CASSEGQGNQPQHF.